This TCR beta chain was sequenced during a study of cytomegalovirus exposure and HLA in healthy donors. 13 Jbeta primers and 60 Vbeta primers were used for the PCR. Profiled with immunoSEQ multiplex PCR; TCRdb holds only in-frame clones, not every one. The repertoire has approximately 130,000 clones, around 77% of them found once; the top ten carry approximately 1.2%. Sequences were obtained from PBMCs. The TCR was taken from a man aged 45-65 years in good health and CMV-seronegative.

The CDR3 reads CASSESGPRGNEQFF. The CDR3, as DNA: TGTGCCAGCAGTGAATCGGGTCCAAGAGGAAATGAGCAGTTCTTC. The chain is built from TRBV25-1 and TRBJ2-1, with no clear D. CDR3 length: 15 amino acids. V was clipped by 1 base and J by 7 bases, with 14 bases between them. Germline V gene data show CDR1 as MGHDK and CDR2 as SYGVNS.